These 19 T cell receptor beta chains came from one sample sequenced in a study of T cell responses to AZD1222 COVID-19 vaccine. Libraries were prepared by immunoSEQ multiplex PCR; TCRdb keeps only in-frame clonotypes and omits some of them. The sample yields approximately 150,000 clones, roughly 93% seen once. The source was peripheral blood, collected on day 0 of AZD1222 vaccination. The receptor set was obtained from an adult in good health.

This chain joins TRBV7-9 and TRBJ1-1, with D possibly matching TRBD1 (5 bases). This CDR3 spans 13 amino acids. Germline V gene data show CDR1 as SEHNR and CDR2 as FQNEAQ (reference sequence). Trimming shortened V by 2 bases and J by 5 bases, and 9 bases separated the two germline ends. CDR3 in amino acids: CASSLTGDTEAFF. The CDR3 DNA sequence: TGTGCCAGCAGCTTAACGGGGGATACTGAAGCTTTCTTT.

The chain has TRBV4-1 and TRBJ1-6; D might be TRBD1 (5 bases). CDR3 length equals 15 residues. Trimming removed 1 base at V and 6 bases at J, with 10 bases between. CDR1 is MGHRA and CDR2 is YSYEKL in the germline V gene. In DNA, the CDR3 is TGCGCCAGCAGCCAAGGGCAGGGACTTAATTCACCCCTCCACTTT. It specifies CASSQGQGLNSPLHF.

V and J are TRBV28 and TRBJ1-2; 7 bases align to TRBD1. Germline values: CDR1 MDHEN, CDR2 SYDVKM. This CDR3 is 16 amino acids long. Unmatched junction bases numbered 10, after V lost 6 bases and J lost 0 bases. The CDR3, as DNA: TGTGCCAGCAGCCTAAGTCTTACAGGGGCTAACTATGGCTACACCTTC. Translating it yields CASSLSLTGANYGYTF.

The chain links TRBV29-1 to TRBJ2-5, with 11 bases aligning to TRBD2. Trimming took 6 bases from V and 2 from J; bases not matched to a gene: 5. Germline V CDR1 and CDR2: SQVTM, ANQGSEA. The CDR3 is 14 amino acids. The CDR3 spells CSVTIAGGQETQYF. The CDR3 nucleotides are TGCAGCGTCACTATAGCGGGGGGGCAAGAGACCCAGTACTTC.

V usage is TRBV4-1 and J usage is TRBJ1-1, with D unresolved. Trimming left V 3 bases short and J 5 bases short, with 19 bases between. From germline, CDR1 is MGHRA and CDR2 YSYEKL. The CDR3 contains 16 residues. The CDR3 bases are TGCGCCAGCAGCCAGAGTATAGGGTCCCTAGGGACTGAAGCTTTCTTT. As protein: CASSQSIGSLGTEAFF.

The CDR3 region has the DNA TGTGCCAGCAGCTCATCGACAGGTTATGGCTACACCTTC. It encodes CASSSSTGYGYTF. The rearrangement links TRBV11-2 to TRBJ1-2; possibly TRBD1 for D (6 bases). Between the trimmed V and J ends, which lost 4 bases and 5 bases, there was a span of 11 bases. Germline CDR1 reads SGHAT; CDR2 reads FQNNGV. This CDR3 is built from 13 residues.

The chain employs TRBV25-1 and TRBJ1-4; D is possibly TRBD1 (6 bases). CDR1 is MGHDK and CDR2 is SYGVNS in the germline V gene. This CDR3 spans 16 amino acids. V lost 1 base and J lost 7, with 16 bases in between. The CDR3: CASSELGTTGSEKLFF. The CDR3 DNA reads TGTGCCAGCAGTGAATTGGGGACTACAGGGAGTGAAAAACTGTTTTTT.

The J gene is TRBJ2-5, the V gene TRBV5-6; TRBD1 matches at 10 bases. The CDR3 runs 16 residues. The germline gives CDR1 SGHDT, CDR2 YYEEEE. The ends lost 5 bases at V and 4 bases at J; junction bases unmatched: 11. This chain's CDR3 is CASRGAGQGVGETQYF. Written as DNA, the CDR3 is TGTGCCAGCAGGGGAGCTGGACAGGGGGTAGGAGAGACCCAGTACTTC.

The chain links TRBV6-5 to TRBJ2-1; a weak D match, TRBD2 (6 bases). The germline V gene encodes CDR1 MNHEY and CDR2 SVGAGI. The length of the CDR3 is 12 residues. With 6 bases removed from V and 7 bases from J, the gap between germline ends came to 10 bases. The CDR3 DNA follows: TGTGCCAGCAGCTCGACTAGTAATGAGCAGTTCTTC. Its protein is CASSSTSNEQFF.

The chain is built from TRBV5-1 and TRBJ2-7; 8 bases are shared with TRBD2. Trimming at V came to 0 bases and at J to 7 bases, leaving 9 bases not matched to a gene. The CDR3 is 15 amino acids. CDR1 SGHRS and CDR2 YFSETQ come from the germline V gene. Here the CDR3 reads CASSLDGRVVREQYF. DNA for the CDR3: TGCGCCAGCAGCTTGGACGGGAGGGTGGTACGAGAGCAGTACTTC. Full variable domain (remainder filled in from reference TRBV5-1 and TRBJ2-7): KAGVTQTPRYLIKTRGQQVTLSCSPISGHRSVSWYQQTPGQGLQFLFEYFSETQRNKGNFPGRFSGRQFSNSRSEMNVSTLELGDSALYLCASSLDGRVVREQYFGPGTRLTVT.

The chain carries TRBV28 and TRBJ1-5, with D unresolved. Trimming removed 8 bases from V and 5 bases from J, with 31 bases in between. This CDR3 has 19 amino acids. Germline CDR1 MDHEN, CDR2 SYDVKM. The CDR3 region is CASRGVLVSGFTGHQPQHF. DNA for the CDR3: TGTGCCAGCCGCGGGGTTCTTGTTTCGGGGTTTACGGGCCATCAGCCCCAGCATTTT.

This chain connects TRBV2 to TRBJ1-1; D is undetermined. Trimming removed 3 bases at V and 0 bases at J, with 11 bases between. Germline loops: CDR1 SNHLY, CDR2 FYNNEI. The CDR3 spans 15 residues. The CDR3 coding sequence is TGTGCCAGCAGTGACAAAGGGCCCATGAACACTGAAGCTTTCTTT. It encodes CASSDKGPMNTEAFF.

The CDR3 loop is CASSLVGGFFIYEQYF. The CDR3 bases are TGTGCCAGCAGCTTAGTGGGGGGTTTTTTTATCTACGAGCAGTACTTC. This chain connects TRBV7-2 to TRBJ2-7; possibly TRBD2 for D (6 bases). This CDR3 has 16 residues. Germline assignment: CDR1 SGHTA and CDR2 FQGNSA. Trimming took off 1 base at V and 3 bases at J, with 16 bases between the two ends.

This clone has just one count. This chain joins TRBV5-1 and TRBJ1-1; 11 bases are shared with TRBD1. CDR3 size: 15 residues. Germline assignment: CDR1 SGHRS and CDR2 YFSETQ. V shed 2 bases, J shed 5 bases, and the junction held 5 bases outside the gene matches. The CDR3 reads CASSFGGTGGTEAFF. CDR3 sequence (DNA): TGCGCCAGCAGCTTCGGTGGGACAGGGGGGACTGAAGCTTTCTTT.

The CDR3 nucleotides read TGTGCCAGCAGCCCGGGACAGGGAGGGGTAGAGACCCAGTACTTC. Its protein is CASSPGQGGVETQYF. V is TRBV11-3 and J is TRBJ2-5; 9 nucleotides match TRBD1. CDR1 and CDR2 (germline): SGHNT, YENEEA. The CDR3 runs to 15 residues. Trimming took 5 bases from V and 4 from J; bases not matched to a gene: 8.

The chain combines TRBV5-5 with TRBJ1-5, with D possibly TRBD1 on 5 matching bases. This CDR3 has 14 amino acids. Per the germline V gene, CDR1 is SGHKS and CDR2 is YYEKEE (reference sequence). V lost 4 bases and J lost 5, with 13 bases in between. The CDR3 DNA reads TGTGCCAGCAGCGTGGCGGGGGGGGATCAGCCCCAGCATTTT. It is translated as CASSVAGGDQPQHF.

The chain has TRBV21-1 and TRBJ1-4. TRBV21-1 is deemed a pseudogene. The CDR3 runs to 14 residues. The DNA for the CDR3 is TGTGCCAGCAGCAAACGGTCCTGGAATGGGAAACTGTTTTTT. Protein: CASSKRSWNGKLFF.

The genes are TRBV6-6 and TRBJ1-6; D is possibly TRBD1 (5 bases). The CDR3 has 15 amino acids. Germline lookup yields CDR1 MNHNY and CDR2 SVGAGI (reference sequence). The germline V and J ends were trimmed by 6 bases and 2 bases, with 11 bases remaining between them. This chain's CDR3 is CASRPQGPYNSPLHF. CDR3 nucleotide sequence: TGTGCCAGCAGACCTCAGGGCCCCTATAATTCACCCCTCCACTTT.

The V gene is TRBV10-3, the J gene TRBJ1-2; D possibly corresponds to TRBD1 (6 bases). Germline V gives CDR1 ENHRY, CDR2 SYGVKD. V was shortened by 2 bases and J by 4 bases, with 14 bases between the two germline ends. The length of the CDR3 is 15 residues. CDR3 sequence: CAISEGDISGYGYTF. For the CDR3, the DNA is TGTGCCATCAGTGAGGGGGACATTTCTGGCTATGGCTACACCTTC.